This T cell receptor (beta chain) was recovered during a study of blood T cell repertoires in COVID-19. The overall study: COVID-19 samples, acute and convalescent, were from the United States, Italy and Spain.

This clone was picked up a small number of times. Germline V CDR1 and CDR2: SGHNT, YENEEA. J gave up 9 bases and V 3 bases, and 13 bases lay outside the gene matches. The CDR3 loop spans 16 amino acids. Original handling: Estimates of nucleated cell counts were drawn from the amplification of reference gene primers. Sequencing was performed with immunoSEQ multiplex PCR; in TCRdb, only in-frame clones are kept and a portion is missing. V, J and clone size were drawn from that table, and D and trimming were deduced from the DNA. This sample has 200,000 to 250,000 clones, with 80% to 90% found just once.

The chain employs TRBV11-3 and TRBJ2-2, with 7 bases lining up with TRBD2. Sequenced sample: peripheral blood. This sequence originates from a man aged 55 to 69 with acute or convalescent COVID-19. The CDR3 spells CASSLESGGSGRELFF. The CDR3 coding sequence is TGTGCCAGCAGCTTGGAGAGTGGCGGGAGCGGAAGGGAGCTGTTTTTT.